The sequence of this T cell receptor (beta chain) was determined in a study of shared clonotypes between healthy human individuals. This table comes from immunoSEQ multiplex PCR, and its TCRdb copy is limited to in-frame clones, with some not included. The sample has over 400,000 clones; roughly 80% are singletons. CDR1 is SGHTA and CDR2 is FQGNSA in the germline V gene. This CDR3 region has 17 residues. Trimming cost V 3 bases and J 1 base, with 19 bases left between them. This clone was detected only once. What was sequenced was PBMCs. V usage is TRBV7-2 and J usage is TRBJ2-7; either TRBD1 or TRBD2 may fit D (6 bases each). This receptor was obtained from a woman aged 40 to 50 in good health. Some clones in this sample may be carry-over from other donors' samples. This CDR3 is CASSLPGGSGLSYEQYF. The CDR3 coding sequence is TGTGCCAGCAGCTTGCCCGGGGGCAGCGGACTATCCTACGAGCAGTACTTC.